This T cell receptor beta chain was profiled in a study of T-cell reconstitution after alpha-beta-depleted transplantation in children. Concerning this clonotype: The antigen remains unidentified.

Whole-study results and caveats: After transplant, high TCRbeta diversity at day 60 in some patients arose from surviving recipient T cells and thymic progenitors. The authors attributed T-cell counts and diversity one year after transplant mostly to newly produced T cells. After transplant, at about two months, alpha-beta T cells were reportedly derived from several hundred expanded graft clones.

Library preparation (for TCRbeta) was performed with unique molecular identifiers. MiXCR, applied by TCRdb to the PCR reads, yields one record per CDR3 protein. The top ten hold less than 15% of the sample, which has about 510,000 distinct CDR3 sequences, about an eighth seen once. The CDR3 sequence is 15 residues long. Trimming took 5 bases from V and 2 from J; bases not matched to a gene: 7. CDR1 and CDR2 from the germline V gene are SGHTA and FQGNSA. The sequence was collected from a female patient between 2 and 15 years old who had a stem cell transplant for aplastic anemia, so the T cells may come from the graft donor. The chain is built from TRBV7-2 and TRBJ1-2, with 8 bases identical to TRBD1. Source: PBMCs, mostly from graft donor cells, taken 180 days after TCRalphabeta/CD19-depleted stem cell transplant. In DNA, the CDR3 is TGTGCCAGCAGCACCGACAGGGGCCGGAACTATGGCTACACCTTC. Amino acids: CASSTDRGRNYGYTF. Full variable domain (missing parts from reference TRBV7-2 and TRBJ1-2): GAGVSQSPSNKVTEKGKDVELRCDPISGHTALYWYRQSLGQGLEFLIYFQGNSAPDKSGLPSDRFSAERTGGSVSTLTIQRTQQEDSAVYLCASSTDRGRNYGYTFGSGTRLTVV.